This TCR beta chain was captured by sequencing in a study of beta chain features in type 1 diabetes. Background on the study: Examination covered around 110 million sorted cells spanning all samples.

Study-level points and caveats: With patients and controls alike, PCR might favor shorter templates to an equal degree. Within the patient group, naive, central memory and Treg TCRB repertoires appeared more similar to each other than within healthy donors. Moderate but significant shortening of TCRB CDR3s was recorded in all four CD4+ subsets from Type 1 diabetes patients.

Of the isolated RNA, all was reverse transcribed, and so the sequenced material was expressed TCRB transcripts. Using immunoSEQ multiplex PCR, the repertoire was profiled, and TCRdb retains in-frame clones only, with some absent. The sample has around 250,000 clones, around 14% seen once. As to this clone: Its target is not known.

Germline-derived CDR1 and CDR2 are SGDLS and YYNGEE. Unmatched junction bases numbered 7, after V lost 4 bases and J lost 1 base. This CDR3 is built from 15 residues. The chain couples TRBV9 to TRBJ1-1; TRBD1 matches at 7 bases. The TCR originated in a middle-aged woman in good health. The specimen was naive CD4+ T cells from blood. The CDR3 loop is CASSPRGTANTEAFF. The CDR3, as DNA: TGTGCCAGCAGCCCTAGGGGGACAGCGAACACTGAAGCTTTCTTT. Combining the CDR3 with reference TRBV9 and TRBJ1-1 gives the whole variable domain DSGVTQTPKHLITATGQRVTLRCSPRSGDLSVYWYQQSLDQGLQFLIQYYNGEERAKGNILERFSAQQFPDLHSELNLSSLELGDSALYFCASSPRGTANTEAFFGQGTRLTVV.